The rows below give T cell receptor beta chains drawn from one sample of a study of monozygotic twins with cystic fibrosis. Produced via immunoSEQ multiplex PCR; TCRdb's table is partial and in-frame only. The sample yields under 20,000 clones, around 97% seen once. The sample comprised blood. The receptors come from a woman aged 25 to 39 with cystic fibrosis. Both conserved end residues are part of each CDR3. D genes are given only for firm matches. Rows give clone size only sometimes, using once, few, many, or a class for an expanded clone.

d_gene: TRBD1; len: 16; v_gene: TRBV2; abundance: -; j_gene: TRBJ2-7; CDR3nt: TGTGCCAGCAGTGAAGGCCGGGACAGGGGGTTTCACGAGCAGTACTTC; CDR3aa: CASSEGRDRGFHEQYF
d_gene: TRBD1; len: 15; v_gene: TRBV30; abundance: -; j_gene: TRBJ2-1; CDR3nt: TGTGCCTGGACCCCGGGACAGGGCCGGTACAATGAGCAGTTCTTC; CDR3aa: CAWTPGQGRYNEQFF
d_gene: -; len: 12; v_gene: TRBV10-2; abundance: -; j_gene: TRBJ2-1; CDR3nt: TGCGCCGGGAGGTCCTCAAGCAATGAGCAGTTCTTC; CDR3aa: CAGRSSSNEQFF
d_gene: -; len: 12; v_gene: TRBV29-1; abundance: -; j_gene: TRBJ1-4; CDR3nt: TGCAGCGTTCCGGGAACTTCGGGAAAACTGTTTTTT; CDR3aa: CSVPGTSGKLFF
d_gene: -; len: 13; v_gene: TRBV2; abundance: -; j_gene: TRBJ2-7; CDR3nt: TGTGCCAGCACCAGACAATACGGGGGCGAGCAGTACTTC; CDR3aa: CASTRQYGGEQYF
d_gene: -; len: 14; v_gene: TRBV10-3; abundance: -; j_gene: TRBJ2-5; CDR3nt: TGTGCCATCAGCAAACGGGGGAACCAAGAGACCCAGTACTTC; CDR3aa: CAISKRGNQETQYF
d_gene: -; len: 16; v_gene: TRBV7-8; abundance: -; j_gene: TRBJ1-2; CDR3nt: TGTGCCAGCAGCTTATCCACCGGGACACCGAACTATGGCTACACCTTC; CDR3aa: CASSLSTGTPNYGYTF
d_gene: -; len: 11; v_gene: TRBV5-6; abundance: -; j_gene: TRBJ1-2; CDR3nt: TGTGCCAGCAGCAGTAACTATGGCTACACCTTC; CDR3aa: CASSSNYGYTF
d_gene: -; len: 13; v_gene: TRBV9; abundance: -; j_gene: TRBJ2-3; CDR3nt: TGTGCCAGCAGCCTCCTAGGGGCAGATACGCAGTATTTT; CDR3aa: CASSLLGADTQYF
d_gene: TRBD1; len: 16; v_gene: TRBV19; abundance: -; j_gene: TRBJ1-1; CDR3nt: TGTGCCAGTAGCTCGCCGGACAGGAAGGTGAACACTGAAGCTTTCTTT; CDR3aa: CASSSPDRKVNTEAFF
d_gene: TRBD1; len: 16; v_gene: TRBV18; abundance: -; j_gene: TRBJ2-7; CDR3nt: TGTGCCAGCTCACCGCGTCAGGGGGATTTGGACTACGAGCAGTACTTC; CDR3aa: CASSPRQGDLDYEQYF
d_gene: -; len: 13; v_gene: TRBV19; abundance: -; j_gene: TRBJ1-2; CDR3nt: TGTGCCAGTAACCCGACAGGTGACTATGGCTACACCTTC; CDR3aa: CASNPTGDYGYTF
d_gene: -; len: 13; v_gene: TRBV28; abundance: -; j_gene: TRBJ1-6; CDR3nt: TGTGCCAGCGTGGGACACCTAAATTCACCCCTCCACTTT; CDR3aa: CASVGHLNSPLHF
d_gene: -; len: 13; v_gene: TRBV5-6; abundance: -; j_gene: TRBJ2-5; CDR3nt: TGTGCCAGCAGCTTGGACCTAGCGGAGACCCAGTACTTC; CDR3aa: CASSLDLAETQYF
d_gene: TRBD1; len: 20; v_gene: TRBV2; abundance: -; j_gene: TRBJ1-1; CDR3nt: TGTGCCAGCAGACTTGAGACAGGGGTTGTTGGCGCCGGCATGAACACTGAAGCTTTCTTT; CDR3aa: CASRLETGVVGAGMNTEAFF
d_gene: -; len: 15; v_gene: TRBV4-2; abundance: -; j_gene: TRBJ2-7; CDR3nt: TGTGCCAGCAGCCAGATCCGGGGAGACAACTACGAGCAGTACTTC; CDR3aa: CASSQIRGDNYEQYF
d_gene: TRBD1; len: 15; v_gene: TRBV5-4; abundance: -; j_gene: TRBJ1-2; CDR3nt: TGTGCCAGCAGTGAACCCGGGACAGATAACTATGGCTACACCTTC; CDR3aa: CASSEPGTDNYGYTF
d_gene: -; len: 15; v_gene: TRBV4-3; abundance: once; j_gene: TRBJ1-5; CDR3nt: TGCGCCAGCAGCCAAAGTCGGGGGTCCAGGCAGCCCCAGCATTTT; CDR3aa: CASSQSRGSRQPQHF
d_gene: -; len: 14; v_gene: TRBV27; abundance: -; j_gene: TRBJ2-7; CDR3nt: TGTGCCAGCAGTTTGACCTTTACCCACTACGAGCAGTACTTC; CDR3aa: CASSLTFTHYEQYF
d_gene: TRBD1; len: 15; v_gene: TRBV29-1; abundance: -; j_gene: TRBJ2-1; CDR3nt: TGCAGCGTTAAAATCCGGGACAGGCCCTACAATGAGCAGTTCTTC; CDR3aa: CSVKIRDRPYNEQFF
d_gene: -; len: 13; v_gene: TRBV29-1; abundance: -; j_gene: TRBJ2-7; CDR3nt: TGCAGCGCCGGAGGTACTTTATCCTACGAGCAGTACTTC; CDR3aa: CSAGGTLSYEQYF
d_gene: -; len: 15; v_gene: TRBV7-9; abundance: -; j_gene: TRBJ1-1; CDR3nt: TGTGCCAGCAGCTCCACAGGTACAGGGAACACTGAAGCTTTCTTT; CDR3aa: CASSSTGTGNTEAFF
d_gene: -; len: 14; v_gene: TRBV6-1; abundance: -; j_gene: TRBJ1-1; CDR3nt: TGTGCCAGCCTAGGATGGATTTTGAACACTGAAGCTTTCTTT; CDR3aa: CASLGWILNTEAFF
d_gene: -; len: 15; v_gene: TRBV5-5; abundance: once; j_gene: TRBJ2-7; CDR3nt: TGTGCCAGCAGCTTGATTCAGGGGTTGGCCTACGAGCAGTACTTC; CDR3aa: CASSLIQGLAYEQYF
d_gene: -; len: 14; v_gene: TRBV27; abundance: -; j_gene: TRBJ2-3; CDR3nt: TGTGCCAGCAGTTTAACTAGAGGTACAGATACGCAGTATTTT; CDR3aa: CASSLTRGTDTQYF
d_gene: TRBD1; len: 15; v_gene: TRBV5-1; abundance: -; j_gene: TRBJ2-2; CDR3nt: TGCGCCAGCAGTAGGGACAGGGCGAACACCGGGGAGCTGTTTTTT; CDR3aa: CASSRDRANTGELFF
d_gene: TRBD2; len: 17; v_gene: TRBV9; abundance: -; j_gene: TRBJ2-2; CDR3nt: TGTGCCAGCACCCCTGCCGGGACTAGCGGGGGTCCCGGGGAGCTGTTTTTT; CDR3aa: CASTPAGTSGGPGELFF
d_gene: -; len: 17; v_gene: TRBV15; abundance: -; j_gene: TRBJ2-3; CDR3nt: TGTGCCACCAGCAGAGGACGACTCCCGGTGGGAGTAGATACGCAGTATTTT; CDR3aa: CATSRGRLPVGVDTQYF
d_gene: -; len: 11; v_gene: TRBV7-9; abundance: -; j_gene: TRBJ1-4; CDR3nt: TGTGCCAGCAGCTTAAGTGAAAAACTGTTTTTT; CDR3aa: CASSLSEKLFF
d_gene: -; len: 14; v_gene: TRBV2; abundance: -; j_gene: TRBJ1-1; CDR3nt: TGTGCCAGCAGTGATATGGTTACGAACACTGAAGCTTTCTTT; CDR3aa: CASSDMVTNTEAFF
d_gene: TRBD2; len: 17; v_gene: TRBV27; abundance: -; j_gene: TRBJ2-3; CDR3nt: TGTGCCAGCAGTTTCCCGACTAGCGGGGGAATCACAGATACGCAGTATTTT; CDR3aa: CASSFPTSGGITDTQYF
d_gene: -; len: 15; v_gene: TRBV25-1; abundance: -; j_gene: TRBJ1-4; CDR3nt: TGTGCCAGCAGTGAATGGCAAGGCTTTGTTGAAAAACTGTTTTTT; CDR3aa: CASSEWQGFVEKLFF
d_gene: TRBD1; len: 16; v_gene: TRBV9; abundance: -; j_gene: TRBJ2-5; CDR3nt: TGTGCCAGCAGCGTTCGACAGGGGGCGAGAGGGGAGACCCAGTACTTC; CDR3aa: CASSVRQGARGETQYF
d_gene: -; len: 13; v_gene: TRBV6-5; abundance: -; j_gene: TRBJ2-5; CDR3nt: TGTGCCAGCAGCGGAGGGGAAGGGGGGACCCAGTACTTC; CDR3aa: CASSGGEGGTQYF
d_gene: -; len: 16; v_gene: TRBV10-3; abundance: -; j_gene: TRBJ1-2; CDR3nt: TGTGCCATCAGTGAGTCGCCGCAGGGTAGCCATGATGGCTACACCTTC; CDR3aa: CAISESPQGSHDGYTF
d_gene: TRBD2; len: 14; v_gene: TRBV27; abundance: -; j_gene: TRBJ2-1; CDR3nt: TGTGCCAGCAGTGTTAGCGGGGGGGTTGGTGAGCAGTTCTTC; CDR3aa: CASSVSGGVGEQFF
d_gene: -; len: 16; v_gene: TRBV21-1; abundance: -; j_gene: TRBJ1-5; CDR3nt: TGTGCCAGCAGCAAAGCGGCAGACTATAGCAATCAGCCCCAGCATTTT; CDR3aa: CASSKAADYSNQPQHF
d_gene: TRBD2; len: 15; v_gene: TRBV10-1; abundance: -; j_gene: TRBJ2-7; CDR3nt: TGCGCCAGCAGTGGGATACTAGCGGGGGGCTACGAGCAGTACTTC; CDR3aa: CASSGILAGGYEQYF
d_gene: TRBD1; len: 16; v_gene: TRBV4-3; abundance: -; j_gene: TRBJ1-2; CDR3nt: TGCGCCAGCAGCCAAGTCAGGGGGGATGGGCCCCATGGCTACACCTTC; CDR3aa: CASSQVRGDGPHGYTF
d_gene: TRBD1; len: 14; v_gene: TRBV25-1; abundance: -; j_gene: TRBJ1-2; CDR3nt: TGTGCCAGCAGTGATGGACAGGGCGCTCATGGCTACACCTTC; CDR3aa: CASSDGQGAHGYTF